This passage covers 26 T cell receptor beta chains from one sample sequenced in a study of T-cell memory formation after mild COVID-19. Using its own MiXCR run on the 5' RACE reads, TCRdb lists one record per CDR3 protein. The data show about 400,000 distinct CDR3 sequences, roughly an eighth seen once. Sequences were obtained from PBMCs or a T cell subset sorted from them (not recorded which). These TCRs come from a man aged 18 to 29 who had mild COVID-19 (a few samples of this study predate the infection). Cell type and time point are not known.

This clonotype came up a few times. The CDR3 region has the DNA TGTGCCAGCGGACGGACAGCTCAAGGGCCGGTGAACACTGAAGCTTTCTTT. Translating it yields CASGRTAQGPVNTEAFF. The rearrangement uses TRBV6-5 and TRBJ1-1, with D perhaps matching TRBD1 (6 bases). The V and J ends lost 8 bases and 0 bases respectively, with 22 bases between them. The germline V gene encodes CDR1 MNHEY and CDR2 SVGAGI. This CDR3 has 17 amino acids.

This clonotype was picked up many times. This sequence joins TRBV27 and TRBJ2-5; no definite D call. This CDR3 comprises 14 residues. Germline values: CDR1 MNHEY, CDR2 SMNVEV (reference sequence). V was clipped by 0 bases and J by 9 bases, with 14 bases between them. CDR3 nucleotides: TGTGCCAGCAGTTTATCGTCTGCCGCATGGGCCCAGTACTTC. Translation gives CASSLSSAAWAQYF.

V usage is TRBV4-3 and J usage is TRBJ2-7; maybe TRBD1 (5 bases). The V gene lost 1 base and the J gene lost 3 bases, with 13 bases spanning the gap. This CDR3 has 15 amino acids. Germline CDR1 reads LGHNA; CDR2 reads YSLEER. Here the CDR3 DNA reads TGCGCCAGCAGCCAAGGGACCTTGGGGCTCTACGAGCAGTACTTC. Encoded protein: CASSQGTLGLYEQYF.

The V call is TRBV4-2, the J call TRBJ1-2; 7 nucleotides agree with TRBD1. V shed 4 bases, J shed 5 bases, and the junction held 7 bases outside the gene matches. The germline CDR1 and CDR2 sequences are LGHNA and YNFKEQ. The length of the CDR3 is 14 residues. DNA for the CDR3: TGTGCCAGCAGCCGAAAGGGACAGAGTTATGGCTACACCTTC. Encoded protein: CASSRKGQSYGYTF.

The V call is TRBV25-1, the J call TRBJ2-1, with a tentative D call TRBD2 (5 bases). The V end was cut by 4 bases, the J end by 6 bases, with 13 bases between. CDR1 is MGHDK and CDR2 is SYGVNS in the germline V gene. The CDR3 runs 14 residues. The CDR3 spells CASSAPGLSNEQFF. The CDR3 DNA reads TGTGCCAGCAGTGCCCCCGGACTTTCCAATGAGCAGTTCTTC.

This clonotype was detected ten times or more. The V gene is TRBV4-1, the J gene TRBJ1-4, with D perhaps TRBD1 (5 bases). Germline assignment: CDR1 MGHRA and CDR2 YSYEKL. The CDR3 length is 15 residues. The V and J ends lost 0 bases and 7 bases respectively, with 12 bases between them. The CDR3 sequence is CASSQEWGVGEKLFF. CDR3 sequence (DNA): TGCGCCAGCAGCCAAGAATGGGGGGTCGGTGAAAAACTGTTTTTT.

This clonotype was seen only a few times. The chain uses TRBV24-1 and TRBJ1-2, with 10 bases lining up with TRBD1. V lost 2 bases and J lost 8; bases outside the gene matches: 7. The CDR3 length is 15 residues. Per the germline V gene, CDR1 is KGHDR and CDR2 is SFDVKD. The CDR3: CATSDSTGTGVGYTF. CDR3 coding DNA: TGTGCCACCAGTGATTCCACCGGGACAGGGGTCGGCTACACCTTC.

The J gene is TRBJ1-5, the V gene TRBV7-2; no clear D. There are 13 residues in the CDR3. The V end lost 5 bases, the J end lost 5 bases, and 10 bases lay between the germline ends. Germline V gene lookup returns CDR1 SGHTA and CDR2 FQGNSA. CDR3 DNA sequence: TGTGCCAGCAGCCGAAGGGCCGATCAGCCCCAGCATTTT. It codes for CASSRRADQPQHF.

The chain combines TRBV12-3 or TRBV12-4 with TRBJ2-1, with 9 bases matching TRBD2. V lost 5 bases, J lost 5 bases, and 10 bases stayed unmatched. The CDR3 length is 16 residues. CDR3 coding DNA: TGTGCCAGCAGTCCACAGGGGCCTAGCGGGGACAATGAGCAGTTCTTC. Translated, it gives CASSPQGPSGDNEQFF.

This chain joins TRBV6-5 and TRBJ2-2; TRBD2 matches 7 bases. The CDR3 loop spans 15 amino acids. V gave up 6 bases and J gave up 4 bases; unmatched junction bases: 8. The germline V gene has CDR1 MNHEY and CDR2 SVGAGI. The DNA of the CDR3 is TGTGCCAGCAGAAACAGCGGGGTGGGCACCGGGGAGCTGTTTTTT. Protein sequence: CASRNSGVGTGELFF.

This chain joins TRBV20-1 and TRBJ2-3; perhaps TRBD1 as D (6 bases). The germline gives CDR1 DFQATT, CDR2 SNEGSKA (reference sequence). This CDR3 has 14 amino acids. V was trimmed by 5 bases and J by 1 base, leaving 13 bases between them. The CDR3 DNA sequence: TGCAGTGCTCTCGACAGGCAAGGCACAGATACGCAGTATTTT. Translating gives CSALDRQGTDTQYF.

This clonotype was counted ten times or more. The rearrangement uses TRBV4-3 and TRBJ1-1; D is unclear. This CDR3 spans 14 amino acids. Germline CDR1 reads LGHNA; CDR2 reads YSLEER. The ends were cut back, 1 base at V and 1 base at J, with 7 bases in the middle. CDR3 sequence: CASSQGYQNTEAFF. CDR3 in DNA: TGCGCCAGCAGCCAAGGGTACCAGAACACTGAAGCTTTCTTT.

This clonotype was seen a few times. This rearrangement joins TRBV10-2 to TRBJ2-6; D not certain. Germline V lookup: CDR1 WSHSY, CDR2 SAAADI. The CDR3 has 13 amino acids. The V end was cut by 4 bases, the J end by 3 bases, with 4 bases between. The chain's CDR3 is CASSVGGANVLTF. CDR3 in DNA: TGCGCCAGCAGTGTGGGTGGGGCCAACGTCCTGACTTTC.

This chain uses TRBV9 with TRBJ2-1; 11 positions match TRBD1. The V segment lost 0 bases and the J segment 3 bases; nucleotides outside the gene matches: 2. CDR3 length: 16 amino acids. CDR1 is SGDLS, CDR2 YYNGEE, per germline. For the CDR3, the DNA is TGTGCCAGCAGCGTAGGAGGGACAGGGGGCTACAATGAGCAGTTCTTC. Translation: CASSVGGTGGYNEQFF.

This clonotype has more than one count but fewer than ten. The DNA for the CDR3 is TGTGCCAGCAGCTTAGTTCTACAGGGCCGCGAGCAGTACTTC. Translated, it gives CASSLVLQGREQYF. This rearrangement joins TRBV7-8 to TRBJ2-7; possibly TRBD1 for D (6 bases). Germline CDR1 and CDR2: SGHVS and FQNEAQ. V was pared by 1 base and J by 6 bases, with 13 bases between. The CDR3 sequence is 14 residues long.

This clonotype turned up a few times. This chain joins TRBV20-1 and TRBJ2-7; D uncertain. Trimming stripped 1 base from V and 4 bases from J, with 14 bases between. Germline assignment: CDR1 DFQATT and CDR2 SNEGSKA (reference sequence). This CDR3 spans 14 amino acids. The CDR3 coding sequence is TGCAGTGCTAGAGGACAAAGGGTTGGGTACGAGCAGTACGTC. Its translation: CSARGQRVGYEQYV.

At least ten counts were recorded for this clonotype. This rearrangement joins TRBV7-9 to TRBJ2-3; D is uncertain. Germline CDR1 is SEHNR and CDR2 is FQNEAQ (reference sequence). Trimming cost V 2 bases and J 0 bases, with 9 bases left between them. CDR3 length: 15 residues. The CDR3 nucleotides read TGTGCCAGCAGCTTATCGGCTTCGAGCACAGATACGCAGTATTTT. Its protein product is CASSLSASSTDTQYF.

This clonotype occurred many times. DNA for the CDR3: TGTGCCAGCAGTTACGAGGCGGGGGGCACCTACAATGAGCAGTTCTTC. Its translation is CASSYEAGGTYNEQFF. This chain connects TRBV6-5 to TRBJ2-1; TRBD2 agrees at 8 bases. Germline CDR1 MNHEY, CDR2 SVGAGI. The CDR3 length is 16 residues. Trimming took 2 bases from V and 2 from J; bases not matched to a gene: 5.

There are many counts of this clonotype. The V and J genes are TRBV24-1 and TRBJ2-3; D is possibly TRBD2 (7 bases). V was trimmed by 9 bases and J by 3 bases, leaving 15 bases between them. CDR1 and CDR2 from the germline V gene are KGHDR and SFDVKD. This CDR3 is 14 amino acids long. This CDR3 reads CATRGGLATDTQYF. Here the CDR3 DNA reads TGTGCCACCCGCGGGGGCCTGGCAACAGATACGCAGTATTTT.

A few counts support this clonotype. The chain combines TRBV7-9 with TRBJ2-4; D may match TRBD1 or TRBD2 (5 bases each). Trimming removed 3 bases at V and 7 bases at J, with 7 bases between. Germline V lookup: CDR1 SEHNR, CDR2 FQNEAQ (reference sequence). The CDR3 sequence is 12 residues long. In DNA form, the CDR3 reads TGTGCCAGCAGCTTGGGGGATAACATTCAGTACTTC. This codes for CASSLGDNIQYF.

This clonotype occurred a few times. The chain carries TRBV2 and TRBJ2-5, with 8 bases aligning to TRBD2. The CDR3 extends over 14 amino acids. Unmatched junction bases numbered 9, after V lost 7 bases and J lost 5 bases. The germline CDR1 and CDR2 sequences are SNHLY and FYNNEI. The CDR3 DNA is TGTGCCAGCAAGGGACTAGAAAGCTTGGAGACCCAGTACTTC. It yields the protein CASKGLESLETQYF. Using reference TRBV2 and TRBJ2-5 for the parts outside the CDR3, the full variable domain is EPEVTQTPSHQVTQMGQEVILRCVPISNHLYFYWYRQILGQKVEFLVSFYNNEISEKSEIFDDQFSVERPDGSNFTLKIRSTKLEDSAMYFCASKGLESLETQYFGPGTRLLVL.

Ten or more counts support this clonotype. The chain recombines TRBV6-2 or TRBV6-3 with TRBJ1-5; D remains unclear. V was shortened by 2 bases and J by 4 bases, with 18 bases between the two germline ends. Germline V gene sequence: CDR1 MNHEY, CDR2 SVGEGT. CDR3 size: 17 residues. This CDR3 is CASSYPLPEGENQPQHF. In DNA, the CDR3 is TGTGCCAGCAGTTACCCCCTGCCGGAGGGTGAAAATCAGCCCCAGCATTTT.

This chain uses TRBV27 with TRBJ1-4; 7 nucleotides align to TRBD1. Per the germline V gene, CDR1 is MNHEY and CDR2 is SMNVEV (reference sequence). Trimming cost V 6 bases and J 5 bases; bases outside gene matches: 6. The CDR3 covers 14 residues. The CDR3, as DNA: TGTGCCAGCAGACTACAGGGGACGAATGAAAAACTGTTTTTT. Residues: CASRLQGTNEKLFF.

The chain couples TRBV4-3 to TRBJ1-6; D remains unclear. There are 15 residues in the CDR3. The germline V and J ends were trimmed by 2 bases and 0 bases, with 5 bases remaining between them. The germline V gene encodes CDR1 LGHNA and CDR2 YSLEER. The CDR3 loop is CASSQHSSYNSPLHF. The CDR3, as DNA: TGCGCCAGCAGCCAACATAGCTCCTATAATTCACCCCTCCACTTT.

This clonotype has a handful of counts. The rearrangement joins TRBV7-8 to TRBJ1-2; D remains unclear. V shed 0 bases and J shed 4 bases, with 12 bases lying between them. The CDR3 runs to 15 residues. The germline gives CDR1 SGHVS, CDR2 FQNEAQ. The CDR3 DNA reads as TGTGCCAGCAGCTTAGCTCGGGTGGCATCCTATGGCTACACCTTC. Protein product: CASSLARVASYGYTF. Full variable domain (remainder filled in from reference TRBV7-8 and TRBJ1-2): GAGVSQSPRYKVAKRGQDVALRCDPISGHVSLFWYQQALGQGPEFLTYFQNEAQLDKSGLPSDRFFAERPEGSVSTLKIQRTQQEDSAVYLCASSLARVASYGYTFGSGTRLTVV.

This clonotype turned up a few times. The J gene is TRBJ2-3, the V gene TRBV24-1; 9 bases are shared with TRBD1. The CDR3 sequence is 15 residues long. Germline V gene data show CDR1 as KGHDR and CDR2 as SFDVKD. V dropped 3 bases and J dropped 4; count of bases not matched to a gene: 4. CDR3 bases: TGTGCCACCAGTGATCCCGGGACAGGGTCAGATACGCAGTATTTT. Translated: CATSDPGTGSDTQYF.